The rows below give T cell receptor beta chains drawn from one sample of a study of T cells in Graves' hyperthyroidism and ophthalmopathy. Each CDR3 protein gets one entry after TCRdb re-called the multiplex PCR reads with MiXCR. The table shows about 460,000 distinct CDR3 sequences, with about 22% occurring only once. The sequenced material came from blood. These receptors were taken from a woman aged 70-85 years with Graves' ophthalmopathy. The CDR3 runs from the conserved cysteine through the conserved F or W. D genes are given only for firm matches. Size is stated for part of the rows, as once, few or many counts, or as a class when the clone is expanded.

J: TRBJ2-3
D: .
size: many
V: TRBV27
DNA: TGTGCCAGCAGTCCTATCCTCACAGATACGCAGTATTTT
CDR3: CASSPILTDTQYF

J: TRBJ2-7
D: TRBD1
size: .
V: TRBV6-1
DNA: TGTGCCAGCAGTGAAGGACAGGGGTCCGAGCAGTACTTC
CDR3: CASSEGQGSEQYF

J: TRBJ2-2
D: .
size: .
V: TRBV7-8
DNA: TGTGCCAGCAGCTTAGAGTGGCCAGAGGGGACCGGGGAGCTGTTTTTT
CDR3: CASSLEWPEGTGELFF

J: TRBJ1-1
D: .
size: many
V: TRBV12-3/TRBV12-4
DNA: TGTGCCAGCAGTTTTAGGAACACTGAAGCTTTCTTT
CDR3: CASSFRNTEAFF

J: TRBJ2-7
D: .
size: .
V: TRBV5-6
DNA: TGTGCCAGCAGTTGGGGGCCATACGAGCAGTACTTC
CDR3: CASSWGPYEQYF

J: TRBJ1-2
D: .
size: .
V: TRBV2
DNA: TGTGCCAGCGGTGCGGGGGGGCTAGACTATGGCTACACCTTC
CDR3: CASGAGGLDYGYTF

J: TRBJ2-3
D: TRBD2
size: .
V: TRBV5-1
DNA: TGCGCCAGCAGCTTGTCGAGGCTAGCGGGAGGAATAGATACGCAGTATTTT
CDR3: CASSLSRLAGGIDTQYF

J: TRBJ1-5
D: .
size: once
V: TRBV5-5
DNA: TGTGCCAGCAGCTTAAATCCCCACAGCAATCAGCCCCAGCATTTT
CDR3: CASSLNPHSNQPQHF

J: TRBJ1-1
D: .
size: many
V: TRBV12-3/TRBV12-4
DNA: TGTGCCAGCAGTCCCTCACAGGTAACTGAAGCTTTCTTT
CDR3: CASSPSQVTEAFF

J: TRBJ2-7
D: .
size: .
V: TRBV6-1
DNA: TGTGCCAGCAGTGACCTGAACGAGCAGTACTTC
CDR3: CASSDLNEQYF

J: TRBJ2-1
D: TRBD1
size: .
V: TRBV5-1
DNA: TGCGCCAGCAGAACGGGACAGGGGCATTACAATGAGCAGTTCTTC
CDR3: CASRTGQGHYNEQFF

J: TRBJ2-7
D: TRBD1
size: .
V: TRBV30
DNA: TGTGCCTGGATGGGACAGGGGGCCTACGAGCAGTACTTC
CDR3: CAWMGQGAYEQYF